These T cell receptor beta chains were read from a single sample in a study of response to subunit inactivated influenza vaccine. TCRdb re-called the RT-PCR reads through MiXCR, storing one row per CDR3 protein. The table records roughly 500,000 distinct CDR3 sequences, 16% of them present only once. The starting material was CD4+ T cells sorted from PBMCs, obtained less than 30 months after vaccination. The source is a man aged 50 to 75 who received an inactivated influenza vaccine. Both conserved end residues are part of each CDR3. A D gene is named only where the DNA matches it firmly. Clone size is not always given. Where it is, it says once, few, many or a class for expanded clones.

j_call: TRBJ1-5
v_call: TRBV7-9
d_call: TRBD1
clone_size: -
cdr3_nt: TGTGCCAGCAGCTTTTCCGGGACAGGCGGATTGGGGCAGCCCCAGCATTTT
cdr3_aa: CASSFSGTGGLGQPQHF

j_call: TRBJ2-5
v_call: TRBV7-2
d_call: TRBD1
clone_size: -
cdr3_nt: TGTGCCAGCAGCCGGGGACAGTTGGAGACCCAGTACTTC
cdr3_aa: CASSRGQLETQYF

j_call: TRBJ2-3
v_call: TRBV28
d_call: -
clone_size: few
cdr3_nt: TGTGCCAGCAGTTTATCGCTGGGTAGGGGCACAGATACGCAGTATTTT
cdr3_aa: CASSLSLGRGTDTQYF

j_call: TRBJ2-2
v_call: TRBV27
d_call: TRBD2
clone_size: -
cdr3_nt: TGTGCCAGCAGCCTCACCACCGGGAGGGCCACCGGGGAGCTGTTTTTT
cdr3_aa: CASSLTTGRATGELFF

j_call: TRBJ1-4
v_call: TRBV7-2
d_call: -
clone_size: -
cdr3_nt: TGTGCCAGCAGCTTGGGTGGGACGGCCCGAAAACTGTTTTTT
cdr3_aa: CASSLGGTARKLFF

j_call: TRBJ1-1
v_call: TRBV5-1
d_call: -
clone_size: -
cdr3_nt: TGCGCCAGCAGCTACTACGGGGCAAACACTGAAGCTTTCTTT
cdr3_aa: CASSYYGANTEAFF

j_call: TRBJ2-1
v_call: TRBV20-1
d_call: TRBD2
clone_size: few
cdr3_nt: TGCAGTGCTGGCCGGGACTATATTTACAATGAGCAGTTCTTC
cdr3_aa: CSAGRDYIYNEQFF

j_call: TRBJ1-4
v_call: TRBV7-9
d_call: -
clone_size: -
cdr3_nt: TGTGCCAGCAGCTACGGTCGAAACACTAATGAAAAACTGTTTTTT
cdr3_aa: CASSYGRNTNEKLFF

j_call: TRBJ1-2
v_call: TRBV20-1
d_call: -
clone_size: few
cdr3_nt: TGCAGTGCTATCCCGGGCAACTATGGCTACACCTTC
cdr3_aa: CSAIPGNYGYTF

j_call: TRBJ1-4
v_call: TRBV7-6
d_call: -
clone_size: -
cdr3_nt: TGTGCCAGCAGCCGAGGACGTAGTAATGAAAAACTGTTTTTT
cdr3_aa: CASSRGRSNEKLFF

j_call: TRBJ2-7
v_call: TRBV5-8
d_call: TRBD2
clone_size: -
cdr3_nt: TGTGCCAGCCAGACTAGCCCCAGCTCCTACGAGCAGTACTTC
cdr3_aa: CASQTSPSSYEQYF

j_call: TRBJ2-5
v_call: TRBV20-1
d_call: -
clone_size: -
cdr3_nt: TGCAGTGCTAGTCGTGGGGGGGCGATCGAGACCCAGTACTTC
cdr3_aa: CSASRGGAIETQYF

j_call: TRBJ1-5
v_call: TRBV19
d_call: -
clone_size: once
cdr3_nt: TGTGCCAGTAGTATCCAGAATCAGCCCCAGCATTTT
cdr3_aa: CASSIQNQPQHF

j_call: TRBJ2-7
v_call: TRBV27
d_call: TRBD1
clone_size: -
cdr3_nt: TGTGCCAGCAGTTTATTAGGACAGGTGGGCTCCTACGAGCAGTACTTC
cdr3_aa: CASSLLGQVGSYEQYF

j_call: TRBJ1-6
v_call: TRBV12-3/TRBV12-4
d_call: -
clone_size: few
cdr3_nt: TGTGCCAGCAGTTTTTCCGGGGGCAGTTGGAATTCACCCCTCCACTTT
cdr3_aa: CASSFSGGSWNSPLHF

j_call: TRBJ2-7
v_call: TRBV20-1
d_call: TRBD2
clone_size: few
cdr3_nt: TGCAGTGCTAGAGCTCGCGGGAGGGCCGAAGGAAACGAGCAGTACTTC
cdr3_aa: CSARARGRAEGNEQYF

j_call: TRBJ2-1
v_call: TRBV7-2
d_call: -
clone_size: -
cdr3_nt: TGTGCCAGCAGCTTACGCATGGGACTCTACAATGAGCAGTTCTTC
cdr3_aa: CASSLRMGLYNEQFF

j_call: TRBJ2-5
v_call: TRBV12-3/TRBV12-4
d_call: TRBD1
clone_size: -
cdr3_nt: TGTGCCAGCACCGCCTCCGGGACAGGGCAGGAGGAGACCCAGTACTTC
cdr3_aa: CASTASGTGQEETQYF